Given below is one T cell receptor beta chain in context. Per the germline V gene, CDR1 is MNHNS and CDR2 is SASEGT. Trimming removed 3 bases from V and 0 bases from J, with 21 bases in between. CDR3 size: 19 residues. The data originate from a study of blood T cell repertoires in COVID-19. Study-wide background: COVID-19 samples, acute and convalescent, were from the United States, Italy and Spain. The cDNA or gDNA used as material had been derived from T cells, B-cell-depleted T cells, or PBMCs.

Original processing notes: Researchers report that nucleated cell counts were estimated from reference gene primer amplification. Produced via immunoSEQ multiplex PCR; TCRdb's table is partial and in-frame only. For V, J and clone size, that table is used; D and trimming come from the DNA. In the table there are about 150,000 clones, around 85% of which are singletons. V and J are TRBV6-1 and TRBJ1-5; D perhaps matches TRBD1 (5 bases). The sequence came from a woman in her 70s with acute or convalescent COVID-19. The sequencing sample was made of peripheral blood. CDR3 loop: CASSERGLTRLNSNQPQHF. The DNA for the CDR3 is TGTGCCAGCAGTGAGCGGGGCCTCACCCGCTTGAATAGCAATCAGCCCCAGCATTTT.